This T cell receptor (beta chain) derives from a study of identical twins. There are 17 residues in the CDR3. Germline-derived CDR1 and CDR2 are DFQATT and SNEGSKA (reference sequence). V was shortened by 0 bases and J by 0 bases, with 15 bases between the two germline ends. In TCRdb, the 5' RACE reads were re-called with MiXCR into one record per CDR3 protein. This table has 1.5 million to 2 million distinct CDR3 sequences, about 30% appearing once. The chain links TRBV20-1 to TRBJ2-1, with D maybe TRBD2 (6 bases). Sequenced sample: cord blood. The receptor's source is a newborn girl in good health. CDR3 in DNA: TGCAGTGCTAGAGATGTACTAGCTCTAACCTCCTACAATGAGCAGTTCTTC. This gives the protein CSARDVLALTSYNEQFF.